This T cell receptor beta chain was recovered during a study of early stage breast cancer tumors. Blood replicates held 0.5 ug DNA, tumor or normal breast about 1.5 ug, two each. Using immunoSEQ multiplex PCR, the repertoire was profiled, and TCRdb retains in-frame clones only, with some absent. The profile shows around 40,000 clones, 65% to 75% of them singletons. Points on this clone: Its antigen is unidentified. At one end, the junction sequence differs from germline, possibly due to a read error.

Study-wide results and caveats: Tumor and normal breast were distinguished via blood comparison in most of the 16 patients. Compared with adjacent normal breast tissue, tumors showed roughly 2.5-fold greater T cell density and higher clonality.

Germline lookup yields CDR1 MNHNS and CDR2 SASEGT. The CDR3 has 12 residues. This sequence was found in a person between 55 and 69 years old with breast cancer. The V call is TRBV6-1, the J call TRBJ1-1; D possibly corresponds to TRBD1 (6 bases). The sample was blood. The CDR3 is CASSASILRQAF. CDR3 sequence (DNA): TGTGCCAGCAGTGCTTCCATCCTAAGACAGGCCTTT.